This T cell receptor beta chain is drawn from a study of OX40 agonist ivuxolimab in advanced cancers. Study-wide background: Under the entry rules, prior anti-PD-1, anti-PD-L1 or anti-CTLA-4 therapy was allowed, and approximately 36% had some.

The J segment lost 3 bases and the V segment lost 0 bases, leaving 5 bases of the junction unmatched. Germline CDR1 is SGDLS and CDR2 is YYNGEE. This CDR3 is 15 amino acids long. Some clones are missing from TCRdb's copy, which holds only in-frame ones; the method was immunoSEQ multiplex PCR. Of 6,000 to 6,500 clones listed, 75% to 85% were seen once; the top ten hold around 25%. Sequenced material: CD4+ or CD8+ T cells sorted from blood, taken in a trial of the OX40 agonist ivuxolimab. The receptor was isolated from an adult with an advanced solid tumor such as melanoma, head and neck, liver or kidney cancer. This chain joins TRBV9 and TRBJ2-7; 8 bases are shared with TRBD2. The CDR3, as DNA: TGTGCCAGCAGCGTAGACGGGACTAGTTTCTACGAGCAGTACTTC. It codes for CASSVDGTSFYEQYF.